This is a list of T cell receptor beta chains from one sample in a study of T cell changes during pregnancy in multiple sclerosis. TCRdb keeps only in-frame clones here, not all; method: immunoSEQ multiplex PCR. The data show tens of thousands of clones, 70% to 90% seen once. The sequenced sample was peripheral blood, obtained in the first trimester of pregnancy. These receptors came from a female donor with multiple sclerosis, enrolled in a pregnancy study. CDR3s leave out the opening cysteine and the closing phenylalanine or tryptophan. The order of the fields is clone size, J gene, V gene, CDR3 protein. The listing skips clone size in some rows; elsewhere it reads once, few, many or a size class.

clone size: NA; J gene: TRBJ2-2; V gene: TRBV11-2; CDR3 protein: ASSLTGGQGFPGELF
clone size: NA; J gene: TRBJ1-1; V gene: TRBV18; CDR3 protein: ASSPNRESEAF
clone size: NA; J gene: TRBJ2-7; V gene: TRBV7-9; CDR3 protein: ASSPGQGGNEQY
clone size: NA; J gene: TRBJ2-7; V gene: TRBV6-5; CDR3 protein: ASSYSHSYEQY
clone size: NA; J gene: TRBJ2-7; V gene: TRBV30; CDR3 protein: AWSTSGSNSYEQY
clone size: NA; J gene: TRBJ1-4; V gene: TRBV10-3; CDR3 protein: ASKGTGNEKLF
clone size: NA; J gene: TRBJ2-5; V gene: TRBV18; CDR3 protein: ASSARTQETQY
clone size: NA; J gene: TRBJ2-2; V gene: TRBV7-9; CDR3 protein: ASSPGLAETTNTGELF
clone size: NA; J gene: TRBJ1-5; V gene: TRBV7-2; CDR3 protein: ASSLQGSSNQPQH
clone size: few; J gene: TRBJ2-7; V gene: TRBV7-6; CDR3 protein: ASSAGPNYEQY
clone size: NA; J gene: TRBJ2-5; V gene: TRBV14; CDR3 protein: ASSQDEGLGVETQY
clone size: NA; J gene: TRBJ2-7; V gene: TRBV5-1; CDR3 protein: ASSLGTGTQEQY
clone size: NA; J gene: TRBJ1-4; V gene: TRBV25-1; CDR3 protein: ASSRRGTGAEKLF
clone size: NA; J gene: TRBJ1-2; V gene: TRBV2; CDR3 protein: ASSAQGAGVGYT
clone size: NA; J gene: TRBJ1-1; V gene: TRBV20-1; CDR3 protein: SARAGGEAF
clone size: NA; J gene: TRBJ2-1; V gene: TRBV12-5; CDR3 protein: ASGLETRQMNNEQF